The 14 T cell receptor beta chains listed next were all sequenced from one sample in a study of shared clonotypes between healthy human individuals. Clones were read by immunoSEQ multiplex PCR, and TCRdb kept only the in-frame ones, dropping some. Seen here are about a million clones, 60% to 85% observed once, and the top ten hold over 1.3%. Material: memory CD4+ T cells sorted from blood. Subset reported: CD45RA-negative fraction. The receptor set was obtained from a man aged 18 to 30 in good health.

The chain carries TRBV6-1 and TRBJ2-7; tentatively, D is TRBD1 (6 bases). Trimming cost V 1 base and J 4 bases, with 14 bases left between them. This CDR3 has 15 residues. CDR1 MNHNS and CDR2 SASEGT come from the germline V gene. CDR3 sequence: CASSEEGQTVYEQYF. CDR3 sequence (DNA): TGTGCCAGCAGTGAAGAAGGACAGACAGTTTACGAGCAGTACTTC.

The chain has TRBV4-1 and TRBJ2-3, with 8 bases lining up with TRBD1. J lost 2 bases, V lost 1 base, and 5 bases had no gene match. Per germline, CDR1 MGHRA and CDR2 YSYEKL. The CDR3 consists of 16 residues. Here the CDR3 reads CASSQGDRPSTDTQYF. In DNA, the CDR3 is TGCGCCAGCAGCCAAGGGGACAGGCCCTCCACAGATACGCAGTATTTT.

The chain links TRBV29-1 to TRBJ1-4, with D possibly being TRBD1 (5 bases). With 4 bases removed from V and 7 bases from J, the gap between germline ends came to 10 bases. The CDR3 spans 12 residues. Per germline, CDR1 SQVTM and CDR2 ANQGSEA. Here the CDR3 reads CSVAGSAEKLFF. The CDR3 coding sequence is TGCAGCGTTGCAGGGAGTGCTGAAAAACTGTTTTTT.

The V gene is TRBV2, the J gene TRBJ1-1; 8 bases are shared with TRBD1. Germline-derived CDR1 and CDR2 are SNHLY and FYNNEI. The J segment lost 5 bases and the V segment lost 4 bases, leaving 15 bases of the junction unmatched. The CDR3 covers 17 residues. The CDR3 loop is CASSVHGPQGAGTEAFF. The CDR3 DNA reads TGTGCCAGCAGTGTTCATGGGCCCCAGGGGGCTGGAACTGAAGCTTTCTTT.

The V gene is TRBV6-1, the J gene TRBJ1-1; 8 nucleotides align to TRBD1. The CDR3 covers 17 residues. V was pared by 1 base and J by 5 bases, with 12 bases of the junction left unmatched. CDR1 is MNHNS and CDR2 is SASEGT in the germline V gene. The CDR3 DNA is TGTGCCAGCAGTGAAGTGGGGGCAGGGGGCCGGGGAACTGAAGCTTTCTTT. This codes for CASSEVGAGGRGTEAFF.

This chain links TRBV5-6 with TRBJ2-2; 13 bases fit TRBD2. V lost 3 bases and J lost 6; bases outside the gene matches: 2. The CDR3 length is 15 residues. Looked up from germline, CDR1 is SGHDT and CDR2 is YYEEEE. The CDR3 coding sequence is TGTGCCAGCAGCTCACTAGCGGGAGGGTCCGGGGAGCTGTTTTTT. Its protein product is CASSSLAGGSGELFF.

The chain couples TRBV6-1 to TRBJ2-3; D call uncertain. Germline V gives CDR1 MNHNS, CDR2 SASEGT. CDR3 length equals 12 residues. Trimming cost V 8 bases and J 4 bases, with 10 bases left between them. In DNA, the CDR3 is TGTGCCAGCCGTGCTTCGTCAGATACGCAGTATTTT. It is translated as CASRASSDTQYF.

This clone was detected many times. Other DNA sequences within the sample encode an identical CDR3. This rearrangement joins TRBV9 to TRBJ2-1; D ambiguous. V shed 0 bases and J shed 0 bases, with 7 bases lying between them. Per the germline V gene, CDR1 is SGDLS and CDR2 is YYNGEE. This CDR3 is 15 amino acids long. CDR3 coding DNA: TGTGCCAGCAGCGTAGAAGCGAACTCCTACAATGAGCAGTTCTTC. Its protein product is CASSVEANSYNEQFF. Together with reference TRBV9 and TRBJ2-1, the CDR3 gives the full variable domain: DSGVTQTPKHLITATGQRVTLRCSPRSGDLSVYWYQQSLDQGLQFLIQYYNGEERAKGNILERFSAQQFPDLHSELNLSSLELGDSALYFCASSVEANSYNEQFFGPGTRLTVL.

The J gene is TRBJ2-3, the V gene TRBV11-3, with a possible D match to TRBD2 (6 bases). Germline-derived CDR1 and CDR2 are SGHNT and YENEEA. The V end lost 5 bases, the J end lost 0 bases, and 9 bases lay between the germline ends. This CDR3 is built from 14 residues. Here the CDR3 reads CASSLAPSTDTQYF. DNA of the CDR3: TGTGCCAGCAGCCTAGCGCCTAGCACAGATACGCAGTATTTT. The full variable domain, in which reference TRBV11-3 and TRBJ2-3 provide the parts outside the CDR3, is EAGVVQSPRYKIIEKKQPVAFWCNPISGHNTLYWYLQNLGQGPELLIRYENEEAVDDSQLPKDRFSAERLKGVDSTLKIQPAELGDSAVYLCASSLAPSTDTQYFGPGTRLTVL.

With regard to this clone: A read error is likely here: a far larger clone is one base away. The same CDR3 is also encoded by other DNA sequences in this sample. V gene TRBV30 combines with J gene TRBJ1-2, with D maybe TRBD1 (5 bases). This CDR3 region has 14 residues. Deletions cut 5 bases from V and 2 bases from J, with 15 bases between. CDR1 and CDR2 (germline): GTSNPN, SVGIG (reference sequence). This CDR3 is CAWDEGRDNYGYTF. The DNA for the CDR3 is TGTGCCTGGGACGAGGGGCGGGACAACTATGGCTACACCTTC.

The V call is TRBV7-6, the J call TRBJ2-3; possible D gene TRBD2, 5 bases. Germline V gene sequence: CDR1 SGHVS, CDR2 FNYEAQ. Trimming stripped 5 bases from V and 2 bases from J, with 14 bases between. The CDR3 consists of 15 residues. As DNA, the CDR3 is TGTGCCAGCAGCACCAGACGGGATCCCACAGATACGCAGTATTTT. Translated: CASSTRRDPTDTQYF.

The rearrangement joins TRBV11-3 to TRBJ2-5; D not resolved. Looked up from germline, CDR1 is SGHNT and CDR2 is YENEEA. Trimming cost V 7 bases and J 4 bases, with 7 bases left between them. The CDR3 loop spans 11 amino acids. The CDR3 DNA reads TGTGCCAGCACCCCGAGAGAGACCCAGTACTTC. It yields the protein CASTPRETQYF.

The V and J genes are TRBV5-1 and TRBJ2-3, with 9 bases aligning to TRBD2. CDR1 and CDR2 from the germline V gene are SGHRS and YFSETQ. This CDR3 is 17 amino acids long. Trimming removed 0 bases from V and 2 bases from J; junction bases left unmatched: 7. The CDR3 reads CASSLALAGSSTDTQYF. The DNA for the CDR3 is TGCGCCAGCAGCTTGGCCCTAGCGGGGTCTTCCACAGATACGCAGTATTTT.

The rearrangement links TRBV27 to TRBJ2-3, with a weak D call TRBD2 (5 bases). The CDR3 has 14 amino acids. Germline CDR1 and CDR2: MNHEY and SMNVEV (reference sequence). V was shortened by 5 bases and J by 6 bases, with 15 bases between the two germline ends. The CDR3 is CASSPRDPRDTQYF. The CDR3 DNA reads TGTGCCAGCAGTCCCCGGGATCCCCGGGATACGCAGTATTTT.